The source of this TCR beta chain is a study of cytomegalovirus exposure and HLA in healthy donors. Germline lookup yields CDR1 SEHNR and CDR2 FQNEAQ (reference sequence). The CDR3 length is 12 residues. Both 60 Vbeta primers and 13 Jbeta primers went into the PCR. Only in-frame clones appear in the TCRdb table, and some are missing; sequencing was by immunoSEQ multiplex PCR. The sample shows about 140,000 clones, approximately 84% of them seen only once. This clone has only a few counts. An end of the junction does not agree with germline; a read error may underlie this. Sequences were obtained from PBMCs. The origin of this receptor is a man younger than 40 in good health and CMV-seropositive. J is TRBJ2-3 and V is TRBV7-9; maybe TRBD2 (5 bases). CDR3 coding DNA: TGTTCCAGCAGCTCGGGATCAGATACGCAGTATTTT. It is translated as CSSSSGSDTQYF.